This TCR beta chain emerged from a study of T-cell reconstitution after alpha-beta-depleted transplantation in children. This clonotype came up a few times. Preparation of the TCRbeta library involved a method that used unique molecular identifiers. MiXCR, run by TCRdb on the PCR reads, gives a single entry per CDR3 protein. The sample consists of a few hundred thousand distinct CDR3 sequences, over 10% of them appearing once. The germline gives CDR1 ENHRY, CDR2 SYGVKD. Trimming cost V 10 bases and J 1 base, with 17 bases left between them. This CDR3 contains 14 residues. This specimen consisted of PBMCs, mostly from graft donor cells, obtained 360 days after TCRalphabeta/CD19-depleted stem cell transplant. This clonotype originated in a male patient under 18 who had a stem cell transplant for acute myeloid leukemia, so the T cells may come from the graft donor. The chain carries TRBV10-3 and TRBJ2-7; weak D call: TRBD2 (6 bases). The CDR3 DNA reads as TGTGCCACGAAGCAGGGACTTGAGTCCTACGAGCAGTACTTC. Translating gives CATKQGLESYEQYF.